Below, 20 T cell receptor beta chains from the same sample are listed, as sequenced in a study of follicular helper T cells after annual influenza vaccination. The time point here: 2014-2015 season, 7 days after vaccination. Here immunoSEQ multiplex PCR was the method, and the copy in TCRdb shows in-frame clones only, minus some. The table includes 9,300 or so clones, approximately 80% detected once. Source: CXCR5+ CD38- circulating T follicular helper cells from blood, taken 7 days after influenza vaccination. Stated subset: circulating Tfh, non-naive CD4+CXCR5+PD-1+ (ICOS+CD38+ or ICOS-CD38-). All receptors come from an adult who received the influenza vaccine.

The chain joins TRBV4-2 to TRBJ2-7, with no clear D. V was pared by 1 base and J by 5 bases, with 6 bases between. CDR1 is LGHNA, CDR2 YNFKEQ, per germline. The CDR3 extends over 12 amino acids. Written as DNA, the CDR3 is TGTGCCAGCAGCCAAGTGGGGAACGAGCAGTACTTC. Its translation: CASSQVGNEQYF.

The rearrangement joins TRBV5-1 to TRBJ2-7; 8 nucleotides line up with TRBD1. Germline V CDR1 and CDR2: SGHRS, YFSETQ. The junction had 3 bases not matched to a gene; V was cut back by 0 bases and J by 4 bases. The CDR3 totals 14 residues. The CDR3 DNA reads TGCGCCAGCAGCTTGGCTCAGGGGGCGTACGAGCAGTACTTC. Protein product: CASSLAQGAYEQYF.

This chain links TRBV19 with TRBJ2-3; D is unresolved. Germline CDR1 reads LNHDA; CDR2 reads SQIVND (reference sequence). The CDR3 contains 14 residues. V lost 3 bases to trimming and J lost 0 bases, with 7 bases between them. The CDR3 DNA reads TGTGCCAGTAGTATTTCCGCTAGCACAGATACGCAGTATTTT. This sequence encodes CASSISASTDTQYF.

The chain recombines TRBV5-4 with TRBJ1-1; 9 bases are a match to TRBD1. There are 16 residues in the CDR3. CDR1 is SGHNT, CDR2 YYREEE, per germline (reference sequence). V lost 5 bases and J lost 0; bases outside the gene matches: 8. CDR3 loop: CASRPGQGKMNTEAFF. The DNA for the CDR3 is TGTGCCAGCAGACCGGGACAGGGAAAGATGAACACTGAAGCTTTCTTT.

The chain employs TRBV5-5 and TRBJ1-2; possibly TRBD1 for D (5 bases). V was pared by 2 bases and J by 3 bases, with 11 bases between. This CDR3 region has 14 residues. Per the germline V gene, CDR1 is SGHKS and CDR2 is YYEKEE (reference sequence). CDR3 DNA sequence: TGTGCCAGCAGCTTCGGGGGACTCGACTATGGCTACACCTTC. Its protein product is CASSFGGLDYGYTF.

V and J are TRBV4-2 and TRBJ2-5, with 10 bases lining up with TRBD2. Germline CDR1 reads LGHNA; CDR2 reads YNFKEQ. V gave up 0 bases and J gave up 4 bases; unmatched junction bases: 5. There are 16 residues in the CDR3. CDR3 protein: CASSQDLSGGSETQYF. The CDR3 region has the DNA TGTGCCAGCAGCCAAGATCTTAGCGGGGGGTCAGAGACCCAGTACTTC.

This clone has only a few counts. The chain joins TRBV5-1 to TRBJ2-3; 10 nucleotides line up with TRBD2. This CDR3 contains 15 residues. V lost 0 bases, J lost 6 bases, and 4 bases stayed unmatched. In germline, CDR1 is SGHRS, CDR2 YFSETQ. In DNA, the CDR3 is TGCGCCAGCAGCTTGGCGACTAGCGGGTCGGATACGCAGTATTTT. Translating it yields CASSLATSGSDTQYF.

This clone was seen only once. The chain combines TRBV5-1 with TRBJ2-1, with TRBD2 matching 7 bases. The CDR3 is made up of 14 amino acids. Trimming took 7 bases from V and 0 from J; bases not matched to a gene: 4. Germline lookup yields CDR1 SGHRS and CDR2 YFSETQ. CDR3 amino acids: CASRDYFSYNEQFF. Written as DNA, the CDR3 is TGCGCCAGCCGGGACTACTTCTCCTACAATGAGCAGTTCTTC.

This rearrangement joins TRBV4-2 to TRBJ1-2; no clear D. The CDR3 length is 14 residues. CDR1 is LGHNA, CDR2 YNFKEQ, per germline. Trimming stripped 2 bases from V and 3 bases from J, with 10 bases between. Written as DNA, the CDR3 is TGTGCCAGCAGCCAACCCGGGGTAGACTATGGCTACACCTTC. This translates into CASSQPGVDYGYTF.

This rearrangement joins TRBV4-3 to TRBJ1-2, with unresolved D. This CDR3 comprises 12 residues. Germline assignment: CDR1 LGHNA and CDR2 YSLEER. V lost 1 base and J lost 8, with 8 bases in between. CDR3 coding DNA: TGCGCCAGCAGCCAAGGGGCCGAAGGCTACACCTTC. Its protein is CASSQGAEGYTF.

This clone has more than one count but fewer than ten. V is TRBV19 and J is TRBJ1-5, with no clear D. Trimming pared 5 bases from V and 1 base from J, leaving 9 bases between. CDR1 LNHDA and CDR2 SQIVND come from the germline V gene (reference sequence). There are 14 residues in the CDR3. The CDR3, as DNA: TGTGCCAGTAGTGTAACGGGAAGCAATCAGCCCCAGCATTTT. This translates into CASSVTGSNQPQHF.

This chain links TRBV7-8 with TRBJ2-3; D is undetermined. Between the trimmed V and J ends, which lost 5 bases and 6 bases, there was a span of 9 bases. The germline gives CDR1 SGHVS, CDR2 FQNEAQ. This CDR3 spans 12 amino acids. The CDR3 nucleotides read TGTGCCAGCAGCCCTCGTAGGGATACGCAGTATTTT. Amino acid sequence: CASSPRRDTQYF.

The chain is built from TRBV6-6 and TRBJ1-2, with a weak D call TRBD1 (5 bases). Germline V gene data show CDR1 as MNHNY and CDR2 as SVGAGI (reference sequence). This CDR3 is built from 15 residues. Deletions cut 2 bases from V and 2 bases from J, with 12 bases between. The CDR3 spells CASSYEGRVNYGYTF. CDR3 coding DNA: TGTGCCAGCAGTTACGAGGGCAGGGTGAACTATGGCTACACCTTC.

The V gene is TRBV6-5, the J gene TRBJ1-6; D perhaps matches TRBD1 (6 bases). This CDR3 has 14 residues. Germline-derived CDR1 and CDR2 are MNHEY and SVGAGI. The V end lost 4 bases, the J end lost 9 bases, and 13 bases lay between the germline ends. Here the CDR3 DNA reads TGTGCCAGCAGTTTAGGGGGGGTCAGTTCACCCCTCCACTTT. As protein: CASSLGGVSSPLHF.

CDR3 sequence reads: CASSFTGEDTQYF. In DNA form, the CDR3 reads TGCGCCAGCAGCTTTACAGGGGAAGATACGCAGTATTTT. The chain has TRBV5-1 and TRBJ2-3, with 7 nucleotides matching TRBD1. J gave up 5 bases and V 2 bases, and 2 bases lay outside the gene matches. Germline CDR1 and CDR2: SGHRS and YFSETQ. This CDR3 is 13 amino acids long.

The chain uses TRBV9 and TRBJ2-7; D not certain. The CDR3 runs 15 residues. Germline CDR1 reads SGDLS; CDR2 reads YYNGEE. V was clipped by 3 bases and J by 0 bases, with 13 bases between them. This chain's CDR3 is CASSAPVPLSYEQYF. In nucleotides, the CDR3 is TGTGCCAGCAGCGCTCCTGTACCCCTCTCCTACGAGCAGTACTTC.

The chain joins TRBV7-8 to TRBJ2-2, with 11 bases that match TRBD2. With 5 bases clipped from V and 8 bases from J, the junction kept 10 bases outside the gene matches. This CDR3 contains 16 residues. The germline CDR1 and CDR2 sequences are SGHVS and FQNEAQ. The CDR3 region is CASSLTSGVQRGELFF. The DNA for the CDR3 is TGTGCCAGCAGCCTGACTAGCGGGGTTCAAAGGGGGGAGCTGTTTTTT.

This rearrangement joins TRBV5-6 to TRBJ2-5; 8 bases align to TRBD2. The length of the CDR3 is 15 residues. J lost 6 bases, V lost 0 bases, and 7 bases had no gene match. Germline CDR1 and CDR2: SGHDT and YYEEEE. CDR3 sequence reads: CASSLDAGGLQTQYF. CDR3 DNA: TGTGCCAGCAGCTTGGACGCGGGGGGCCTCCAGACCCAGTACTTC.

This chain uses TRBV23-1 with TRBJ2-7; 8 bases are shared with TRBD1. TRBV23-1 is placed among ORFs of uncertain function. V trimming: 1 base; J trimming: 6 bases; junction bases outside the gene matches: 11. The CDR3 loop spans 16 amino acids. CDR3: CASSQFEWDRKSEQYF. CDR3 nucleotides: TGCGCCAGCAGTCAATTTGAATGGGACAGGAAATCCGAGCAGTACTTC.

The V gene is TRBV11-2, the J gene TRBJ2-5, with 9 bases identical to TRBD2. The trim removed 1 base at V and 5 bases at J, leaving 11 bases unmatched. CDR1 is SGHAT and CDR2 is FQNNGV in the germline V gene. CDR3 length: 17 residues. This chain's CDR3 is CASSLGRGGRAVETQYF. The CDR3 bases are TGTGCCAGCAGCTTAGGTCGGGGCGGGAGGGCCGTGGAGACCCAGTACTTC.